A selection of T cell receptor beta chains follows, all from one sample in a study of shared clonotypes between healthy human individuals. Clones were read by immunoSEQ multiplex PCR, and TCRdb kept only the in-frame ones, dropping some. The table lists 1.6 million or so clones, 96% of them singletons, with about 1% in the top ten. The specimen sequenced was naive CD4+ T cells sorted from blood. These receptors originate from a man aged 25 to 40 in good health. The CDR3 runs from the conserved cysteine through the conserved F or W. The D gene is left open where the match is weak. The size of a clone is reported for some rows only, either as once, few or many, or as a class for expanded clones.

TRBV18	TRBJ1-1	once	-	TGTGCCAGCTCAGCGGGGTTGGGTGGCACTGAAGCTTTCTTT	CASSAGLGGTEAFF
TRBV18	TRBJ2-2	-	-	TGTGCCAGCTCACCTTTGGGACCGCGGAACACCGGGGAGCTGTTTTTT	CASSPLGPRNTGELFF
TRBV6-5	TRBJ2-7	-	TRBD2	TGTGCCAGCAGCCTGACTAGCGGGAGGGTTTACGAGCAGTACTTC	CASSLTSGRVYEQYF
TRBV11-2	TRBJ2-1	-	-	TGTGCCAGCAGCTTAGACCCTCGACTAACCGAGCAGTTCTTC	CASSLDPRLTEQFF
TRBV5-1	TRBJ2-7	-	TRBD2	TGCGCCAGCAGCTTGGATCCGGGACTAGCGGAATACGAGCAGTACTTC	CASSLDPGLAEYEQYF
TRBV30	TRBJ1-1	-	-	TGTGCCTGGAGACAGGGTTTGATGAACACTGAAGCTTTCTTT	CAWRQGLMNTEAFF
TRBV6-1	TRBJ2-3	-	-	TGTGCCAGCAATCACAACACAGATACGCAGTATTTT	CASNHNTDTQYF
TRBV27	TRBJ2-7	once	-	TGTGCCAGCAGCCCGGCCCACAGGGCCCGTGGCGAGCAGTACTTC	CASSPAHRARGEQYF
TRBV5-6	TRBJ2-1	-	-	TGTGCCAGCAGCCCCCGGAGGGTCGACGAGCAGTTCTTC	CASSPRRVDEQFF
TRBV28	TRBJ1-5	-	-	TGTGCCAGCAGTTGGCCCGCGCGGGCCAGCGGGCAGCCCCAGCATTTT	CASSWPARASGQPQHF
TRBV6-1	TRBJ2-3	-	TRBD2	TGTGCCAGCAGTGTAAAGCGGGACACAGATACGCAGTATTTT	CASSVKRDTDTQYF
TRBV19	TRBJ2-3	-	-	TGTGCCAGCTCCCGGGTGAGCACAGATACGCAGTATTTT	CASSRVSTDTQYF
TRBV14	TRBJ1-2	-	-	TGTGCCAGCAGCCAAGGGAATTATGGCTACACCTTC	CASSQGNYGYTF
TRBV5-4	TRBJ1-1	-	-	TGTGCCAGCAGCTTGGAGTGGCAGAACACTGAAGCTTTCTTT	CASSLEWQNTEAFF
TRBV6-5	TRBJ1-2	-	TRBD1	TGTGCCAGCAGCCGGGACAGCAACTATGGCTACACCTTC	CASSRDSNYGYTF
TRBV5-1	TRBJ2-3	-	-	TGCGCCAGCAGCTTAGGGGTCGGCACAGATACGCAGTATTTT	CASSLGVGTDTQYF
TRBV9	TRBJ2-3	-	-	TGTGCCAGCAGCGCGGTCCCGGGACCCGCCGGAGATACGCAGTATTTT	CASSAVPGPAGDTQYF
TRBV27	TRBJ1-4	-	TRBD1	TGTGCCAGCAGTTTAGGGGACAGGGGTGGTGAAAAACTGTTTTTT	CASSLGDRGGEKLFF
TRBV7-9	TRBJ1-2	-	TRBD1	TGTGCCAGCAGCTTAAAACAGGGGGTAGGCTACACCTTC	CASSLKQGVGYTF
TRBV28	TRBJ2-1	-	-	TGTGCCAGCAGCCCCAGTGGCACCTACAATGAGCAGTTCTTC	CASSPSGTYNEQFF
TRBV7-3	TRBJ2-5	-	-	TGTGCCAGCAGCTTAATAACAGGTGAGTGCCCCGAAGAGACCCAGTACTTC	CASSLITGECPEETQYF
TRBV9	TRBJ2-7	-	-	TGTGCCAGCAGCGACGGGCGGCACGAGCAGTACTTC	CASSDGRHEQYF
TRBV19	TRBJ2-7	-	TRBD1	TGTGCCTCTAGGGACAGGAACTACGAGCAGTACTTC	CASRDRNYEQYF
TRBV19	TRBJ1-5	-	TRBD1	TGTGCCATCCGACAGGGAGGTAGCAATCAGCCCCAGCATTTT	CAIRQGGSNQPQHF
TRBV28	TRBJ2-6	-	-	TGTGCCAGCAGGAAATACAGGATATTGCCCTCTTCTGGGGCCAACGTCCTGACTTTC	CASRKYRILPSSGANVLTF
TRBV27	TRBJ1-2	-	-	TGTGCCAGCGGACTGGGGGGAGGCGGCTATGGCTACACCTTC	CASGLGGGGYGYTF
TRBV7-2	TRBJ1-2	-	TRBD1	TGTGCCAGCAGCTCGTATGGACAGGGAGTCAACTATGGCTACACCTTC	CASSSYGQGVNYGYTF
TRBV7-6	TRBJ2-5	-	-	TGTGCCAGCAGCCTCGACTATGTTCAAGAGACCCAGTACTTC	CASSLDYVQETQYF
TRBV14	TRBJ2-1	-	TRBD2	TGTGCCAGCAGCCAAAAAACTAGCGGGAGGTTCGGGACTGAGCAGTTCTTC	CASSQKTSGRFGTEQFF
TRBV18	TRBJ2-5	once	-	TGTGCCAGCTCACCCGGGACCGACATTCAAGAGACCCAGTACTTC	CASSPGTDIQETQYF
TRBV27	TRBJ1-3	-	TRBD1	TGTGCCAGCAGCCCGTGGGGACAGTTCTCTGGAAACACCATATATTTT	CASSPWGQFSGNTIYF
TRBV6-5	TRBJ2-7	-	-	TGTGCCAGCAGTTACTCGCCCGGGAGTCGGGTCGAGCAGTACTTC	CASSYSPGSRVEQYF
TRBV28	TRBJ2-3	-	-	TGTGCCAGCAATCCAGGGGGCACAGATACGCAGTATTTT	CASNPGGTDTQYF
TRBV5-1	TRBJ2-4	-	TRBD1	TGCGCCAGCAGCTTGGTTAGACAGGGGGAAAGGATGGGCAAAAACATTCAGTACTTC	CASSLVRQGERMGKNIQYF
TRBV10-3	TRBJ1-1	-	TRBD1	TGTGCCATCAGGACTTTGGGGACAGAGAACACTGAAGCTTTCTTT	CAIRTLGTENTEAFF
TRBV4-2	TRBJ2-7	-	TRBD1	TGTGCCAGCAGCCAGGGACAGGTTTCCTACGAGCAGTACTTC	CASSQGQVSYEQYF
TRBV11-3	TRBJ2-5	-	TRBD2	TGTGCCAGCAGCCCCGGGAGGTACCAAGAGACCCAGTACTTC	CASSPGRYQETQYF
TRBV21-1	TRBJ1-2	-	-	TGTGCCAGCAGCAAAGTCTCCCCGACAGCATCTAACTATGGCTACACCTTC	CASSKVSPTASNYGYTF
TRBV14	TRBJ2-7	-	-	TGTGCCAGCAGCCAAGGCGCGAGGGGGGCCCGCGGTGGGCAGTACTTC	CASSQGARGARGGQYF
TRBV6-5	TRBJ1-1	-	-	TGTGCCAGCAGTTACTCGGAAGGGTTCGTGGCTTTCTTT	CASSYSEGFVAFF
TRBV7-3	TRBJ2-1	-	TRBD2	TGTGCCAGCAGCTGGGGACTAGCGGGAGCTCCCGTTGAGCAGTTCTTC	CASSWGLAGAPVEQFF
TRBV4-1	TRBJ2-1	-	TRBD2	TGCGCCAGCAGCCAAGTGGGACTAGCGGGAGGAAGGCAGTTCTTC	CASSQVGLAGGRQFF
TRBV5-1	TRBJ2-5	-	-	TGCGCCAGCAGCTTGACCAGGAACCAAGAGACCCAGTACTTC	CASSLTRNQETQYF
TRBV29-1	TRBJ2-5	-	-	TGCAGCGCCAATCCCAGCGGAGAGACCCAGTACTTC	CSANPSGETQYF
TRBV15	TRBJ2-7	-	-	TGTGCCACCAGCAGAGATCTTGGAGACTACGAGCAGTACTTC	CATSRDLGDYEQYF